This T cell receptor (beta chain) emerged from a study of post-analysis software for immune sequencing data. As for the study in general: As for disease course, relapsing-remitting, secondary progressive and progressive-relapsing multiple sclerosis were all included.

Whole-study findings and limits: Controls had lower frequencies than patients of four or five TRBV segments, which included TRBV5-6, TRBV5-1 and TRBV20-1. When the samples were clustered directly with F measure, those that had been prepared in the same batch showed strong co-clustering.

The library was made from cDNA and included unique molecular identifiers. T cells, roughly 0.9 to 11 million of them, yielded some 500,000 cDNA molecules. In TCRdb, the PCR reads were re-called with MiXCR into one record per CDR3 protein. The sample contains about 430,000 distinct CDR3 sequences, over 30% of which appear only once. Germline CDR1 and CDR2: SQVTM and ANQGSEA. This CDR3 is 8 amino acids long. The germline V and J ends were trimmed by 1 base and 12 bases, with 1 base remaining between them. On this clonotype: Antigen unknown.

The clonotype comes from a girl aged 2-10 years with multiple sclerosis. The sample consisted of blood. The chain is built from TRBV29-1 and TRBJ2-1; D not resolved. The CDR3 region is CSVEGQFF. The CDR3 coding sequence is TGCAGCGTTGAAGGGCAGTTCTTC.